This TCR beta chain derives from a study of cytomegalovirus exposure and HLA in healthy donors. This clone came up a few times. Trimming took 2 bases from V and 3 from J; bases not matched to a gene: 8. The germline V gene has CDR1 SGHRS and CDR2 YFSETQ. This CDR3 has 15 residues. Measured with immunoSEQ multiplex PCR; TCRdb has only the in-frame clones, and not every one. The sample lists 330,000 or so clones, roughly 88% occurring once. Material for sequencing was PBMCs. The gene calls are TRBV5-1 and TRBJ2-7; 7 nucleotides align to TRBD2. The origin of this receptor is a woman aged 18-30 years in good health and CMV-seronegative. The CDR3 sequence is CASSLSPSGDYEQYF. The CDR3 DNA follows: TGCGCCAGCAGCTTATCCCCCAGCGGGGACTACGAGCAGTACTTC.